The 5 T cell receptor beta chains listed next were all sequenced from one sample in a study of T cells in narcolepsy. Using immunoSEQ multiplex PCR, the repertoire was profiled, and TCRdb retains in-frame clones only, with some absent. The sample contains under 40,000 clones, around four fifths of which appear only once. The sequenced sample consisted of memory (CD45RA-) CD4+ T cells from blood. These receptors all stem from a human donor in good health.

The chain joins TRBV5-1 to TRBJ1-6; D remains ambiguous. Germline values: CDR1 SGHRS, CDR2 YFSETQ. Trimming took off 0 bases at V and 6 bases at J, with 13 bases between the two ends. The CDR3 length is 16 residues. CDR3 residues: CASSLVGQAPNSPLHF. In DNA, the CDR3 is TGCGCCAGCAGCTTGGTCGGGCAGGCACCTAATTCACCCCTCCACTTT. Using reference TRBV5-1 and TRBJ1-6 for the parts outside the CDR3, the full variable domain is KAGVTQTPRYLIKTRGQQVTLSCSPISGHRSVSWYQQTPGQGLQFLFEYFSETQRNKGNFPGRFSGRQFSNSRSEMNVSTLELGDSALYLCASSLVGQAPNSPLHFGNGTRLTVT.

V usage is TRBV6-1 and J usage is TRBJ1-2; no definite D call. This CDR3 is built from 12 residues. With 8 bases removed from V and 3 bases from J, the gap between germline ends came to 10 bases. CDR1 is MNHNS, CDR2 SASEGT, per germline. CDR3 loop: CASAPGDYGYTF. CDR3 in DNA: TGTGCCAGCGCGCCGGGAGACTATGGCTACACCTTC.

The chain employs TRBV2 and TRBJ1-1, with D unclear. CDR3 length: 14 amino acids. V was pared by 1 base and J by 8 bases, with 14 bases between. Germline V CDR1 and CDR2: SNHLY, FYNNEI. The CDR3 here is CASSEEAEPGEAFF. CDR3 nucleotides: TGTGCCAGCAGTGAAGAGGCGGAACCAGGAGAAGCTTTCTTT.

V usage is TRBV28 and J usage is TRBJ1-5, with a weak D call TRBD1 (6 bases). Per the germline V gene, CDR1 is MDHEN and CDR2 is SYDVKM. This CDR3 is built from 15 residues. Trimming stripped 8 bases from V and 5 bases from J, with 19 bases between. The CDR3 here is CASLGTGTLYQPQHF. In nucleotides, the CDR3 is TGTGCCAGCTTGGGAACCGGGACACTTTATCAGCCCCAGCATTTT.

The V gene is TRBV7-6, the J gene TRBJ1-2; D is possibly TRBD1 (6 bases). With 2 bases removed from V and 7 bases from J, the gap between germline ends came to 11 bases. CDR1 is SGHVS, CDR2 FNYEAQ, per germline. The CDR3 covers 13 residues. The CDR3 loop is CASSLTSRGGYTF. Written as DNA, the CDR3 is TGTGCCAGCAGCTTAACTTCCAGGGGTGGCTACACCTTC.